Listed here are 18 T cell receptor beta chains from one sample, sequenced in a study of T-cell reconstitution after alpha-beta-depleted transplantation in children (dated by TCRdb to between 2015 and 2016). Receptor libraries were prepared by PCR. Reads for this sample came from an Illumina HiSeq 2500. TCR library preparation used molecular barcoding, with unique molecular identifiers applied to normalize quantification of the TCRbeta repertoire. The raw public reads went through TCRdb reprocessing: fastp at Q25, MiXCR clone calling, in-frame beta chains kept. Identical CDR3 proteins give one entry, which carries the most common genes and DNA. In all, the sample holds some 600,000 distinct CDR3 sequences, and around 13% of those were seen once. Jointly, the top ten make up 2.2% of the sample. The label giving this sample's treatment or condition can be read as: allogeneic hematopoietic cell transplantation with graft depleted of TCRalphabeta T cells and CD19 B cells.

Sequencing was performed on PBMCs, mostly from graft donor cells, taken 360 days after TCRalphabeta/CD19-depleted stem cell transplant. The source of these receptors is a male patient younger than 18 who had a stem cell transplant for acute myeloid leukemia, so the T cells may come from the graft donor.

V gene TRBV28 combines with J gene TRBJ2-1; D is possibly TRBD1 (6 bases). The CDR3 covers 13 residues. The V and J ends lost 6 bases and 11 bases respectively, with 17 bases between them. Germline V gene sequence: CDR1 MDHEN, CDR2 SYDVKM. The CDR3 loop is CASSWTVRHKQFF. The CDR3 DNA is TGTGCCAGCAGCTGGACAGTCCGACACAAGCAGTTCTTC.

This clonotype appeared a few times. The V and J genes are TRBV5-5 and TRBJ2-3; 9 bases line up with TRBD1. V lost 1 base and J lost 13; bases outside the gene matches: 16. CDR3 length: 16 residues. Per germline, CDR1 SGHKS and CDR2 YYEKEE (reference sequence). CDR3 DNA sequence: TGTGCCAGCAGCTTGAATCTAGGGACAGGGCACCTCCTGGAGTATTTT. It specifies CASSLNLGTGHLLEYF. Supplemented by reference TRBV5-5 and TRBJ2-3, the full variable domain reads DAGVTQSPTHLIKTRGQQVTLRCSPISGHKSVSWYQQVLGQGPQFIFQYYEKEERGRGNFPDRFSARQFPNYSSELNVNALLLGDSALYLCASSLNLGTGHLLEYFGPGTRLTVL.

This clonotype showed up just once. The chain is built from TRBV11-2 and TRBJ2-2; D may correspond to TRBD1 or TRBD2 (7 bases each). This CDR3 has 13 amino acids. The V gene lost 4 bases and the J gene lost 9 bases, with 12 bases spanning the gap. Germline V gene sequence: CDR1 SGHAT, CDR2 FQNNGV. The CDR3 nucleotides read TGTGCCAGCAGCTCAGGGGGGGTACGGGAGCTGTTTTTT. It is translated as CASSSGGVRELFF. The variable domain in full, with the rest retrieved from reference TRBV11-2 and TRBJ2-2, is EAGVAQSPRYKIIEKRQSVAFWCNPISGHATLYWYQQILGQGPKLLIQFQNNGVVDDSQLPKDRFSAERLKGVDSTLKIQPAKLEDSAVYLCASSSGGVRELFFGEGSRLTVL.

The chain is built from TRBV18 and TRBJ2-7, with TRBD2 matching over 12 bases. The CDR3 runs to 17 residues. The ends lost 4 bases at V and 0 bases at J; junction bases unmatched: 7. The V gene's germline CDR1 is KGHSH and CDR2 LQKENI. CDR3 in DNA: TGTGCCAGCTCACTACTTAAGGGACTAGCGGGCTCCTACGAGCAGTACTTC. As protein: CASSLLKGLAGSYEQYF.

The V gene is TRBV30, the J gene TRBJ2-1; the D is unclear. V was shortened by 2 bases and J by 4 bases, with 9 bases between the two germline ends. CDR3 size: 13 residues. CDR1 and CDR2 from the germline V gene are GTSNPN and SVGIG (reference sequence). The CDR3 nucleotides are TGTGCCTGGAGTATTGCGCTTTACAATGAGCAGTTCTTC. Translated: CAWSIALYNEQFF.

The chain combines TRBV9 with TRBJ2-7, with TRBD1 matching over 7 bases. CDR1 SGDLS and CDR2 YYNGEE come from the germline V gene. Trimming removed 4 bases from V and 4 bases from J; junction bases left unmatched: 11. This CDR3 has 15 residues. The CDR3 here is CASSPRQGRPYEQYF. The CDR3 DNA sequence: TGTGCCAGCAGCCCCCGACAGGGACGACCTTACGAGCAGTACTTC.

This chain connects TRBV5-1 to TRBJ2-3, with D possibly being TRBD1 or TRBD2 (6 bases each). The CDR3 sequence is 15 residues long. Germline CDR1 SGHRS, CDR2 YFSETQ. Trimming stripped 2 bases from V and 7 bases from J, with 17 bases between. CDR3 region: CASSLTGAIPNTQYF. The CDR3 region has the DNA TGCGCCAGCAGCTTAACGGGGGCCATCCCTAATACGCAGTATTTT.

The chain carries TRBV15 and TRBJ2-1; 7 bases agree with TRBD2. Germline CDR1 and CDR2: LNHNV and YYDKDF (reference sequence). The CDR3 consists of 17 residues. V lost 3 bases and J lost 7; bases outside the gene matches: 15. The CDR3 DNA follows: TGTGCCACCAGCAGCCCGAATGGGGAGGGCCTGAGGAATGAGCAGTTCTTC. It codes for CATSSPNGEGLRNEQFF. Supplemented by reference TRBV15 and TRBJ2-1, the full variable domain reads DAMVIQNPRYQVTQFGKPVTLSCSQTLNHNVMYWYQQKSSQAPKLLFHYYDKDFNNEADTPDNFQSRRPNTSFCFLDIRSPGLGDTAMYLCATSSPNGEGLRNEQFFGPGTRLTVL.

The V gene is TRBV10-1, the J gene TRBJ2-1, with D possibly matching TRBD1 (6 bases). The V gene's germline CDR1 is WNHNN and CDR2 SYGVQD (reference sequence). The CDR3 is 15 residues long. V lost 9 bases, J lost 2 bases, and 17 bases lay in between. The CDR3 nucleotides read TGCGCCAGGAAAGAAGGGGACAAGCCCTACAATGAGCAGTTCTTC. This codes for CARKEGDKPYNEQFF.

This clonotype was seen many times. This chain links TRBV29-1 with TRBJ2-7; 9 positions agree with TRBD2. Trimming removed 6 bases from V and 5 bases from J; junction bases left unmatched: 8. The CDR3 spans 13 residues. CDR1 and CDR2 (germline): SQVTM, ANQGSEA. The CDR3 DNA reads TGCAGCGTCCGAGGGCTAGCGGGACACGAGCAGTACTTC. This encodes CSVRGLAGHEQYF.

This clonotype was seen a few times. This sequence joins TRBV7-2 and TRBJ2-7; TRBD2 matches at 15 bases. J gave up 4 bases and V 5 bases, and 6 bases lay outside the gene matches. This CDR3 is 16 amino acids long. CDR1 SGHTA and CDR2 FQGNSA come from the germline V gene. The CDR3 sequence is CASSGGTSGRHYEQYF. The CDR3 DNA follows: TGTGCCAGCAGCGGGGGGACTAGCGGGAGGCATTACGAGCAGTACTTC.

This clonotype was detected ten times or more. V is TRBV24-1 and J is TRBJ2-5; maybe TRBD1 (5 bases). This CDR3 contains 14 residues. Trimming removed 3 bases from V and 5 bases from J, with 12 bases in between. The germline V gene has CDR1 KGHDR and CDR2 SFDVKD. The CDR3 region is CATSDQTGGETQYF. The CDR3 bases are TGTGCCACCAGTGATCAAACAGGTGGGGAGACCCAGTACTTC.

In this sample, this clonotype turned up a few times. This chain links TRBV15 with TRBJ2-1; unclear D gene. The CDR3 is 12 residues long. Germline lookup yields CDR1 LNHNV and CDR2 YYDKDF (reference sequence). Trimming left V 2 bases short and J 9 bases short, with 8 bases between. DNA of the CDR3: TGTGCCACCAGCAGACCCCTACTTGAGCAGTTCTTC. Protein product: CATSRPLLEQFF.

This clonotype occurred a few times. The J gene is TRBJ2-1, the V gene TRBV10-3; 7 positions match TRBD2. The CDR3 loop spans 12 amino acids. J gave up 15 bases and V 6 bases, and 11 bases lay outside the gene matches. In germline, CDR1 is ENHRY, CDR2 SYGVKD. The CDR3 DNA reads as TGTGCCATCAGGGCGGGACTAAGATTTCTGTTCTTC. Residues: CAIRAGLRFLFF.

The chain uses TRBV29-1 and TRBJ1-3; D remains unclear. The V gene's germline CDR1 is SQVTM and CDR2 ANQGSEA. V lost 1 base and J 0 bases, leaving 7 bases between the germline ends. This CDR3 region has 14 residues. CDR3 DNA sequence: TGCAGCGTTGAAGTTTACGGCTCTGGAAACACCATATATTTT. Its translation: CSVEVYGSGNTIYF.

About this clonotype: As the CDR3 is not closed by the conserved phenylalanine or tryptophan, this likely results from a read error. The chain couples TRBV6-5 to TRBJ2-1; the match to TRBD2 covers 12 bases. Trimming removed 0 bases from V and 6 bases from J; junction bases left unmatched: 9. This CDR3 spans 18 amino acids. CDR1 is MNHEY and CDR2 is SVGAGI in the germline V gene. The CDR3 spells CASSYSLRRTSGTNEQFS. The CDR3 region has the DNA TGTGCCAGCAGTTACTCGTTAAGGAGGACTAGCGGGACCAATGAGCAGTTCTCC.

The chain couples TRBV18 to TRBJ2-3, with 11 bases identical to TRBD2. With V trimmed by 3 bases and J by 4 bases, 6 bases remained unmatched. The V gene's germline CDR1 is KGHSH and CDR2 LQKENI. The CDR3 is 16 residues long. The CDR3 loop reads CASSPKTSGMADTQYF. CDR3 coding DNA: TGTGCCAGCTCACCTAAGACTAGCGGGATGGCAGATACGCAGTATTTT. The entire variable domain, with the rest obtained from reference TRBV18 and TRBJ2-3, is as follows: NAGVMQNPRHLVRRRGQEARLRCSPMKGHSHVYWYRQLPEEGLKFMVYLQKENIIDESGMPKERFSAEFPKEGPSILRIQQVVRGDSAAYFCASSPKTSGMADTQYFGPGTRLTVL.

This clonotype was counted only a few times. The gene calls are TRBV7-3 and TRBJ2-1, with D perhaps TRBD1 (6 bases). CDR1 and CDR2 (germline): SGHTA, FQGTGA. This CDR3 has 15 amino acids. Trimming left V 4 bases short and J 5 bases short, with 15 bases between. CDR3 residues: CASSSTGTDHNEQFF. For the CDR3, the DNA is TGTGCCAGCAGCTCCACAGGGACCGATCACAATGAGCAGTTCTTC.